These T cell receptor beta chains were read from a single sample in a study of blood T cell repertoires in COVID-19. Using immunoSEQ multiplex PCR, the repertoire was profiled, and TCRdb retains in-frame clones only, with some absent. In the table there are 150,000 or so clones, about four fifths of which are singletons. The sequencing input was peripheral blood. All receptors derive from a woman aged 55-70 years with acute or convalescent COVID-19. Each CDR3 is given with its conserved first and last residue. Fields, in order: J gene, V gene, CDR3 protein.

J: TRBJ2-2
V: TRBV28
CDR3: CASSPWTSGNTGELFF

J: TRBJ1-1
V: TRBV7-9
CDR3: CASSLPGQAKTGEAFF

J: TRBJ2-3
V: TRBV14
CDR3: CASSPRTGEVTQYF

J: TRBJ2-5
V: TRBV2
CDR3: CASSANLAGRETQYF

J: TRBJ2-1
V: TRBV4-1
CDR3: CASSRGGFSYNEQFF

J: TRBJ2-2
V: TRBV5-1
CDR3: CASRLAGAHGELFF

J: TRBJ2-7
V: TRBV6-5
CDR3: CASSYSVIAGAYEQYF

J: TRBJ1-2
V: TRBV28
CDR3: CASSSQGAYGYTF

J: TRBJ1-2
V: TRBV6-5
CDR3: CASTPGTAYGYTF

J: TRBJ2-7
V: TRBV7-6
CDR3: CASSLEPGGSYEQYF

J: TRBJ1-4
V: TRBV7-6
CDR3: CASSLAEVREKLFF

J: TRBJ2-2
V: TRBV18
CDR3: CATPSAGTGNTGELFF

J: TRBJ2-7
V: TRBV27
CDR3: CASSLLGREQYF

J: TRBJ1-1
V: TRBV4-1
CDR3: CASSQDLEVGWEGHVGTEAFF

J: TRBJ2-7
V: TRBV7-9
CDR3: CASSLTDYEQYF

J: TRBJ1-5
V: TRBV29-1
CDR3: CSVERVSGNQPQHF

J: TRBJ2-7
V: TRBV5-4
CDR3: CASGQSSYEQYF

J: TRBJ2-3
V: TRBV7-3
CDR3: CASSAGGWADTQYF

J: TRBJ1-1
V: TRBV10-1
CDR3: CASVETGGLLYSNTEAFF

J: TRBJ1-1
V: TRBV7-9
CDR3: CASSRRDRSPFF

J: TRBJ2-3
V: TRBV7-8
CDR3: CASSLRSAGFDTDTQYF

J: TRBJ2-7
V: TRBV19
CDR3: CASREAGGGSYEQYF

J: TRBJ2-5
V: TRBV28
CDR3: CASSLPEDRGPETQYF

J: TRBJ2-1
V: TRBV12-5
CDR3: CASGRGLSLNEQFF

J: TRBJ2-2
V: TRBV30
CDR3: CAWSVYWDRNTGELFF

J: TRBJ2-1
V: TRBV9
CDR3: CASSVGAGSYNEQFF

J: TRBJ1-5
V: TRBV7-8
CDR3: CASSLDGGGARNQPQHF

J: TRBJ1-1
V: TRBV19
CDR3: CASSIGVQGEAFF

J: TRBJ2-7
V: TRBV24-1
CDR3: CATSSRTGQGLGEQYF

J: TRBJ2-1
V: TRBV21-1
CDR3: CASRGLASGQFF

J: TRBJ1-1
V: TRBV24-1
CDR3: CATSDRGMTEAFF

J: TRBJ2-5
V: TRBV2
CDR3: CASRDGRRFETQYF

J: TRBJ1-3
V: TRBV5-1
CDR3: CASSLGAGNTIYF